These 30 T cell receptor beta chains originate from one sample sequenced in a study of T-cell reconstitution after alpha-beta-depleted transplantation in children. Unique molecular identifiers were used in preparing the TCRbeta library. One entry per CDR3 protein results from TCRdb running MiXCR on the PCR reads. The sample holds approximately 400,000 distinct CDR3 sequences, around 16% seen once. The starting material was PBMCs, mostly from graft donor cells, obtained 360 days after TCRalphabeta/CD19-depleted stem cell transplant. The receptor set was obtained from a boy younger than two who had a stem cell transplant for Wiskott-Aldrich syndrome, so the T cells may come from the graft donor.

J is TRBJ1-1 and V is TRBV7-9; D possibly corresponds to TRBD1 (5 bases). Between the trimmed V and J ends, which lost 3 bases and 10 bases, there was a span of 9 bases. The CDR3 loop spans 11 amino acids. Germline V gene sequence: CDR1 SEHNR, CDR2 FQNEAQ (reference sequence). This CDR3 reads CASSLGLAAFF. DNA for the CDR3: TGTGCCAGCAGCTTGGGACTGGCAGCTTTCTTT.

This rearrangement joins TRBV25-1 to TRBJ1-2; no clear D gene. The CDR3 loop spans 11 amino acids. The V gene lost 7 bases and the J gene lost 7 bases, with 10 bases spanning the gap. Germline V lookup: CDR1 MGHDK, CDR2 SYGVNS. CDR3 sequence (DNA): TGTGCCAGCAAACTCGCGGGTGGCTACACCTTC. Translating it yields CASKLAGGYTF.

This chain uses TRBV7-8 with TRBJ2-1; D not resolved. This CDR3 comprises 16 residues. V was shortened by 1 base and J by 4 bases, with 14 bases between the two germline ends. Germline V gives CDR1 SGHVS, CDR2 FQNEAQ. The CDR3 region has the DNA TGTGCCAGCAGCTTAGGTCTATCCAATTTATACAATGAGCAGTTCTTC. As protein: CASSLGLSNLYNEQFF.

The CDR3 region has the DNA TGTGCCAGCAGTACCCCTGGACAGGGGGCAAATACGGTAGCCAAAAACATTCAGTACTTC. Protein product: CASSTPGQGANTVAKNIQYF. The chain is built from TRBV2 and TRBJ2-4; TRBD1 agrees at 11 bases. V lost 5 bases, J lost 0 bases, and 15 bases stayed unmatched. The germline V gene encodes CDR1 SNHLY and CDR2 FYNNEI. There are 20 residues in the CDR3.

V gene TRBV15 combines with J gene TRBJ2-1; D might be TRBD1 (5 bases). Per the germline V gene, CDR1 is LNHNV and CDR2 is YYDKDF (reference sequence). This CDR3 is 15 amino acids long. Trimming cost V 5 bases and J 7 bases, with 18 bases left between them. CDR3 sequence reads: CATSGYRFNRNEQFF. In DNA, the CDR3 is TGTGCCACCAGCGGTTACAGGTTTAATCGGAATGAGCAGTTCTTC.

This clonotype was found a few times. The chain uses TRBV6-2 or TRBV6-3 and TRBJ2-7; D remains unclear. V shed 0 bases and J shed 2 bases, with 11 bases lying between them. Germline CDR1 reads MNHEY; CDR2 reads SVGEGT. This CDR3 comprises 15 residues. CDR3 in DNA: TGTGCCAGCAGTTACTCCGGTCGATTTCCCTACGAGCAGTACTTC. This translates into CASSYSGRFPYEQYF.

This chain joins TRBV7-9 and TRBJ2-2; D remains ambiguous. Germline CDR1 reads SEHNR; CDR2 reads FQNEAQ (reference sequence). Trimming took 5 bases from V and 6 from J, leaving 10 bases between them. CDR3 length: 13 residues. As DNA, the CDR3 is TGTGCCAGCAGCACCCCCAGATCCGGGGAGCTGTTTTTT. The encoded protein is CASSTPRSGELFF.

This clonotype has just a few counts. This CDR3 reads CATRPDETGELFF. The CDR3 region has the DNA TGTGCCACCAGACCGGACGAGACCGGGGAGCTGTTTTTT. This chain uses TRBV15 with TRBJ2-2, with D unclear. There are 13 residues in the CDR3. The V and J ends lost 6 bases and 5 bases respectively, with 10 bases between them. Germline V gene sequence: CDR1 LNHNV, CDR2 YYDKDF (reference sequence). The entire variable domain, with the rest obtained from reference TRBV15 and TRBJ2-2, is as follows: DAMVIQNPRYQVTQFGKPVTLSCSQTLNHNVMYWYQQKSSQAPKLLFHYYDKDFNNEADTPDNFQSRRPNTSFCFLDIRSPGLGDTAMYLCATRPDETGELFFGEGSRLTVL.

This clonotype was detected a few times. The chain employs TRBV20-1 and TRBJ2-1, with D perhaps TRBD2 (7 bases). With 3 bases removed from V and 6 bases from J, the gap between germline ends came to 15 bases. In germline, CDR1 is DFQATT, CDR2 SNEGSKA (reference sequence). The CDR3 consists of 14 residues. CDR3 DNA sequence: TGCAGTGCTAGGGGGGGGGCCCGGGTCAATGAGCAGTTCTTC. It yields the protein CSARGGARVNEQFF.

The rearrangement links TRBV11-1 to TRBJ2-2, with 10 bases fitting TRBD1. The CDR3 spans 18 residues. Germline V gives CDR1 SGHAT, CDR2 FQDESV (reference sequence). The junction had 14 bases not matched to a gene; V was cut back by 2 bases and J by 8 bases. The DNA for the CDR3 is TGTGCCAGCAGCTTACCGACCTTTGGGACAGGGGAGAGAGGGGAGCTGTTTTTT. It codes for CASSLPTFGTGERGELFF.

The chain combines TRBV20-1 with TRBJ2-4; 10 nucleotides agree with TRBD2. The V gene end was trimmed by 0 bases and the J gene end by 10 bases; junction bases not matched to a gene: 12. The germline V gene encodes CDR1 DFQATT and CDR2 SNEGSKA (reference sequence). This CDR3 is 16 amino acids long. CDR3 sequence (DNA): TGCAGTGCTAGAGATTTGGGTGGACTAGCGGCCAGGATTCAGTACTTC. Translated, it gives CSARDLGGLAARIQYF.

V is TRBV28 and J is TRBJ1-1, with D maybe TRBD1 (6 bases). The CDR3 is 15 residues long. From germline, CDR1 is MDHEN and CDR2 SYDVKM. V lost 6 bases and J lost 1, with 15 bases in between. CDR3 nucleotide sequence: TGTGCCAGCAGAAGCTCAGGGGCGGGGAACACTGAAGCTTTCTTT. Translation: CASRSSGAGNTEAFF. The complete variable domain, with remaining parts taken from reference TRBV28 and TRBJ1-1, reads DVKVTQSSRYLVKRTGEKVFLECVQDMDHENMFWYRQDPGLGLRLIYFSYDVKMKEKGDIPEGYSVSREKKERFSLILESASTNQTSMYLCASRSSGAGNTEAFFGQGTRLTVV.

The table lists this clonotype with many counts. This sequence joins TRBV29-1 and TRBJ2-5, with TRBD2 identical over 10 bases. Germline loops: CDR1 SQVTM, CDR2 ANQGSEA. The CDR3 has 14 amino acids. V shed 4 bases and J 5 bases; nucleotides not matched to a gene: 7. CDR3 amino acids: CSVGLAGAGETQYF. CDR3 bases: TGCAGCGTTGGGCTAGCGGGAGCAGGGGAGACCCAGTACTTC.

The chain combines TRBV29-1 with TRBJ2-7, with 11 bases identical to TRBD1. The CDR3 has 13 residues. The V gene's germline CDR1 is SQVTM and CDR2 ANQGSEA. Trimming removed 7 bases from V and 10 bases from J; junction bases left unmatched: 12. The CDR3, as DNA: TGCAGCGCATTGGACAGGGGGCTCGGCGGACAGTACTTC. Translation: CSALDRGLGGQYF.

The chain joins TRBV3-1 to TRBJ2-7; the D is unclear. CDR1 is LGHDT and CDR2 is YNNKEL in the germline V gene (reference sequence). Trimming took off 3 bases at V and 7 bases at J, with 7 bases between the two ends. CDR3 length: 11 residues. Here the CDR3 DNA reads TGTGCCAGCAGCCAGACGAGGGAGCAGTACTTC. As protein: CASSQTREQYF.

This chain uses TRBV20-1 with TRBJ1-2; D not certain. V was cut by 1 base and J by 6 bases, with 9 bases left in between. CDR1 DFQATT and CDR2 SNEGSKA come from the germline V gene (reference sequence). The CDR3 totals 12 residues. CDR3 residues: CSARVMDDGYTF. The CDR3 DNA sequence: TGCAGTGCTAGAGTGATGGATGATGGCTACACCTTC.

This sequence joins TRBV12-3 or TRBV12-4 and TRBJ2-3; TRBD1 matches at 7 bases. This CDR3 is 16 amino acids long. Unmatched junction bases numbered 7, after V lost 3 bases and J lost 1 base. In DNA form, the CDR3 reads TGTGCCAGCAGTTTCTTACAGGGGTATCGCACAGATACGCAGTATTTT. Protein sequence: CASSFLQGYRTDTQYF.

The table lists this clonotype with a few counts. The chain joins TRBV28 to TRBJ2-5, with 10 bases fitting TRBD2. CDR1 is MDHEN and CDR2 is SYDVKM in the germline V gene. The CDR3 loop spans 14 amino acids. The J segment lost 6 bases and the V segment lost 5 bases, leaving 6 bases of the junction unmatched. The CDR3 coding sequence is TGTGCCAGCAGTCCGCTAGCGGGGGTAAAGACCCAGTACTTC. Protein product: CASSPLAGVKTQYF.

This clonotype occurred a few times. The V and J genes are TRBV28 and TRBJ2-4, with D unclear. The germline V and J ends were trimmed by 3 bases and 8 bases, with 14 bases remaining between them. Germline assignment: CDR1 MDHEN and CDR2 SYDVKM. The CDR3 is 14 residues long. CDR3 coding DNA: TGTGCCAGCAGTTTCCATCAAGCCCCCTACATTCAGTACTTC. Protein: CASSFHQAPYIQYF.

This chain uses TRBV5-1 with TRBJ2-1; TRBD2 matches 14 bases. The CDR3 contains 15 residues. Germline loops: CDR1 SGHRS, CDR2 YFSETQ. V gave up 3 bases and J gave up 7 bases; unmatched junction bases: 3. The CDR3: CASSSGTSGSNEQFF. The CDR3 DNA sequence: TGCGCCAGCAGCTCCGGGACTAGCGGGAGTAATGAGCAGTTCTTC.

This clonotype occurred a few times. This rearrangement joins TRBV10-2 to TRBJ2-5; D possibly corresponds to TRBD2 (6 bases). The CDR3 consists of 12 residues. From germline, CDR1 is WSHSY and CDR2 SAAADI. V was shortened by 7 bases and J by 5 bases, with 11 bases between the two germline ends. Here the CDR3 DNA reads TGCGCCAGCACGACTAGTCGGGAGACCCAGTACTTC. It is translated as CASTTSRETQYF.

V gene TRBV24-1 combines with J gene TRBJ2-1; 15 nucleotides line up with TRBD2. The length of the CDR3 is 17 residues. J was trimmed by 3 bases and V by 3 bases; bases with no gene match: 2. The germline CDR1 and CDR2 sequences are KGHDR and SFDVKD. The CDR3 DNA is TGTGCCACCAGTGATGGACTAGCGGGAGGGGACTACAATGAGCAGTTCTTC. Translation gives CATSDGLAGGDYNEQFF.

This clonotype came up a few times. The gene calls are TRBV30 and TRBJ2-2, with 7 bases aligning to TRBD2. Germline V gene lookup returns CDR1 GTSNPN and CDR2 SVGIG (reference sequence). Trimming took 7 bases from V and 5 from J; bases not matched to a gene: 10. There are 14 residues in the CDR3. The CDR3 region is CAYLTVGGTGELFF. In DNA form, the CDR3 reads TGTGCCTACCTGACAGTGGGGGGGACCGGGGAGCTGTTTTTT.

This clonotype was counted a few times. The chain joins TRBV5-1 to TRBJ2-7; either TRBD1 or TRBD2 may fit D (6 bases each). The germline V gene encodes CDR1 SGHRS and CDR2 YFSETQ. This CDR3 spans 15 amino acids. Trimming took off 1 base at V and 6 bases at J, with 17 bases between the two ends. In DNA, the CDR3 is TGCGCCAGCAGCTTGACGTGGGACACGGAGGGCGAGCAGTACTTC. This translates into CASSLTWDTEGEQYF.

There are many counts of this clonotype. The CDR3 nucleotides read TGTGCCAGCAGCCAAGTAGGCTACGAGCAGTACTTC. Translated: CASSQVGYEQYF. V and J are TRBV3-1 and TRBJ2-7; D is unclear. The V end was cut by 1 base, the J end by 3 bases, with 4 bases between. The CDR3 sequence is 12 residues long. Germline V gives CDR1 LGHDT, CDR2 YNNKEL (reference sequence).

The chain couples TRBV7-2 to TRBJ2-5; D is unresolved. CDR1 is SGHTA, CDR2 FQGNSA, per germline. CDR3 length equals 14 residues. The V end lost 1 base, the J end lost 4 bases, and 10 bases lay between the germline ends. The CDR3, as DNA: TGTGCCAGCAGCTTAGTCCCCCGCTTAGAGACCCAGTACTTC. Translation: CASSLVPRLETQYF.

The CDR3 loop reads CASSLAPGNMNTEAFF. DNA for the CDR3: TGCGCCAGCAGCTTGGCCCCAGGGAACATGAACACTGAAGCTTTCTTT. The rearrangement joins TRBV5-1 to TRBJ1-1, with D possibly being TRBD1 (5 bases). Germline V lookup: CDR1 SGHRS, CDR2 YFSETQ. V was shortened by 0 bases and J by 0 bases, with 12 bases between the two germline ends. CDR3 size: 16 residues. The complete variable domain, with remaining parts taken from reference TRBV5-1 and TRBJ1-1, reads KAGVTQTPRYLIKTRGQQVTLSCSPISGHRSVSWYQQTPGQGLQFLFEYFSETQRNKGNFPGRFSGRQFSNSRSEMNVSTLELGDSALYLCASSLAPGNMNTEAFFGQGTRLTVV.

This clonotype appeared a few times. The chain is built from TRBV12-3 or TRBV12-4 and TRBJ2-7; D perhaps matches TRBD1 (6 bases). This CDR3 has 15 amino acids. V was trimmed by 3 bases and J by 1 base, leaving 13 bases between them. CDR3: CASSFGRGRSYEQYF. CDR3 sequence (DNA): TGTGCCAGCAGTTTCGGCAGGGGTCGGTCCTACGAGCAGTACTTC.

The chain has TRBV20-1 and TRBJ2-1; 10 bases agree with TRBD2. The germline gives CDR1 DFQATT, CDR2 SNEGSKA (reference sequence). The CDR3 length is 16 residues. V lost 3 bases to trimming and J lost 3 bases; unmatched junction nucleotides: 8. This chain's CDR3 is CSASGLAGVVYNEQFF. CDR3 in DNA: TGCAGTGCTAGCGGGCTAGCGGGAGTTGTCTACAATGAGCAGTTCTTC.

This clonotype was picked up a small number of times. The chain uses TRBV11-2 and TRBJ2-7, with D perhaps TRBD2 (5 bases). The CDR3 is made up of 16 amino acids. The ends were cut back, 5 bases at V and 5 bases at J, with 22 bases in the middle. Germline V gene data show CDR1 as SGHAT and CDR2 as FQNNGV. CDR3 sequence: CASSTRTGRWFHEQYF. In DNA form, the CDR3 reads TGTGCCAGCAGCACTAGGACCGGTCGATGGTTCCACGAGCAGTACTTC.